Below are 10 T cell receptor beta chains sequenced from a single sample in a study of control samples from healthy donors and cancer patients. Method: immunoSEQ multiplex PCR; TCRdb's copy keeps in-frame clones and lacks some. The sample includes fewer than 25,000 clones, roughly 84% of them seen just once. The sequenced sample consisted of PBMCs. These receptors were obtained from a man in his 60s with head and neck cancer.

CDR3 nucleotide sequence: TGTGCCAGCAGCCCACGACTAGCGGGAGTCGGCACCGGGGAGCTGTTTTTT. Translated: CASSPRLAGVGTGELFF. V and J are TRBV13 and TRBJ2-2; 12 positions match TRBD2. V was clipped by 5 bases and J by 4 bases; unmatched bases: 8. Germline V CDR1 and CDR2: PRHDT, FYEKMQ (reference sequence). There are 17 residues in the CDR3.

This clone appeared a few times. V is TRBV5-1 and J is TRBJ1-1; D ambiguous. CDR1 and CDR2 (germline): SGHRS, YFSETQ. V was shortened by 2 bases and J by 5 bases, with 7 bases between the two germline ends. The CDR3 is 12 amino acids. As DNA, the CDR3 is TGCGCCAGCAGCTTCCGAGGGACTGAAGCTTTCTTT. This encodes CASSFRGTEAFF.

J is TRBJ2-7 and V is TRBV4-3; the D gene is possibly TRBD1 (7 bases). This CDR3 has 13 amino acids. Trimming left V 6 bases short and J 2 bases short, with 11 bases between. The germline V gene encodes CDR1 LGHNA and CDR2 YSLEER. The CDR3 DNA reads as TGCGCCAGCAGTGGCGGGACAGCCTACGAGCAGTACTTC. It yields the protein CASSGGTAYEQYF.

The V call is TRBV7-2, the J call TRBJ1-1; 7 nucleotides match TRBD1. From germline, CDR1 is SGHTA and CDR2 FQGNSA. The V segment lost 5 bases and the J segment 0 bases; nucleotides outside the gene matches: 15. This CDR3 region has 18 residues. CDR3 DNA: TGTGCCAGCAGCCCCCGGACAGGATTTAGAATCATGAACACTGAAGCTTTCTTT. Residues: CASSPRTGFRIMNTEAFF. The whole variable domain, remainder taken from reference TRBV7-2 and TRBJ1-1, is GAGVSQSPSNKVTEKGKDVELRCDPISGHTALYWYRQSLGQGLEFLIYFQGNSAPDKSGLPSDRFSAERTGGSVSTLTIQRTQQEDSAVYLCASSPRTGFRIMNTEAFFGQGTRLTVV.

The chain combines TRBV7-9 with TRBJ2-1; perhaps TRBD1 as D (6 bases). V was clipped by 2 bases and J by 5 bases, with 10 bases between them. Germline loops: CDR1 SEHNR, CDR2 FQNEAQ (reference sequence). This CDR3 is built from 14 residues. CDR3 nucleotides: TGTGCCAGCAGCTTATCGACAGGACACAATGAGCAGTTCTTC. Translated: CASSLSTGHNEQFF.

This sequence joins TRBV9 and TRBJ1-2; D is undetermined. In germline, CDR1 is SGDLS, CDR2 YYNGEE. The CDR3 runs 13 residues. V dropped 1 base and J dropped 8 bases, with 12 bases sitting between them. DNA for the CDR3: TGTGCCAGCAGCGTAAAGGGTGGTAGAGGCTACACCTTC. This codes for CASSVKGGRGYTF.

In nucleotides, the CDR3 is TGCGCCAGCAGTGACTGGGGCGTCATAGATACGCAGTATTTT. Translating it yields CASSDWGVIDTQYF. The chain links TRBV10-2 to TRBJ2-3; D might be TRBD1 (5 bases). Germline assignment: CDR1 WSHSY and CDR2 SAAADI. V shed 3 bases and J shed 5 bases, with 12 bases lying between them. The CDR3 runs to 14 residues.

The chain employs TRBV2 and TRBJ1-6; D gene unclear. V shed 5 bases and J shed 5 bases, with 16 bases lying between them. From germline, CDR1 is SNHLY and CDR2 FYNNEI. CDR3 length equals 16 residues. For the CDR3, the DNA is TGTGCCAGCAGTATCCGAGGAGGGAGGGATAATTCACCCCTCCACTTT. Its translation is CASSIRGGRDNSPLHF.

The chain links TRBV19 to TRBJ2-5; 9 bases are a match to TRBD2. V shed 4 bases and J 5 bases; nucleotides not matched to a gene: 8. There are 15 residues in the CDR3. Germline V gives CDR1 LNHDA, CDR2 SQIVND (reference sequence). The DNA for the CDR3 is TGTGCCAGTAGTAACCAAGCGGGAGGAAGGGAGACCCAGTACTTC. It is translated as CASSNQAGGRETQYF.

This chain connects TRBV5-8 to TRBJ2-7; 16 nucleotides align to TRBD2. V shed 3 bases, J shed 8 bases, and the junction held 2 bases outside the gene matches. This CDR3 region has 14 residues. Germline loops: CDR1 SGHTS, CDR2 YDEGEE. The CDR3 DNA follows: TGTGCCAGCAGCTCGGGACTAGCGGGGGGGAAGCAGTACTTC. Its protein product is CASSSGLAGGKQYF.